The clone carrying this TCR beta chain was observed at least ten times. Its antigen is unknown. Researchers prepared the TCRbeta library using unique molecular identifiers, the study reports. MiXCR was run by TCRdb on the PCR reads, yielding one entry per CDR3 protein. The sample carries some 450,000 distinct CDR3 sequences, over 40% recorded once. This entry is derived from a study of T-cell reconstitution after alpha-beta-depleted transplantation in children. General observations from the study: One year post-transplant, T-cell counts and diversity were largely derived from T cells produced anew. Several hundred expanded graft clones reportedly supplied alpha-beta T cells about two months after transplant. Several patients had high TCRbeta diversity at day 60; it came from surviving recipient T cells and thymic progenitors.

Germline-derived CDR1 and CDR2 are SGHTA and FQGNSA. Trimming took 1 base from V and 5 from J, leaving 4 bases between them. This CDR3 has 12 residues. This sequence was found in a girl aged 2 to 9 with aplastic anemia, due to receive a stem cell transplant. The chain has TRBV7-2 and TRBJ2-3; D uncertain. The sample was PBMCs, taken before TCRalphabeta/CD19-depleted stem cell transplant. The CDR3 sequence is CASSLEVDTQYF. The DNA of the CDR3 is TGTGCCAGCAGCTTAGAGGTAGATACGCAGTATTTT.